Each of the 11 T cell receptor beta chains below was sequenced from the same sample in a study of beta chain features in type 1 diabetes. Their antigens remain unidentified. TCRB transcripts that were expressed got sequenced, as all of the isolated RNA had been reverse transcribed. Here immunoSEQ multiplex PCR was the method, and the copy in TCRdb shows in-frame clones only, minus some. The sample lists about 340,000 clones; less than 15% were seen once. The study's findings and limits: Shortening that was moderate but significant affected the TCRB CDR3s of Type 1 diabetes patients in all four CD4+ subsets.

Sequencing was carried out using naive CD4+ T cells from blood. These receptors originate from a woman between 18 and 30 years old with type 1 diabetes.

This clone has a handful of counts. The chain links TRBV30 to TRBJ2-5, with D possibly matching TRBD1 (5 bases). The CDR3 is 16 amino acids. V was trimmed by 8 bases and J by 4 bases, leaving 26 bases between them. Per the germline V gene, CDR1 is GTSNPN and CDR2 is SVGIG (reference sequence). CDR3 nucleotide sequence: TGTGCCGGACATACTCGCTTGGGGCTACCGGCAGAGACCCAGTACTTC. Translation: CAGHTRLGLPAETQYF.

CDR3 region: CASSQILGPNEQYF. Here the CDR3 DNA reads TGCGCCAGCAGCCAAATACTGGGGCCGAACGAGCAGTACTTC. V usage is TRBV4-1 and J usage is TRBJ2-7, with D perhaps TRBD1 (5 bases). The CDR3 has 14 amino acids. Germline V gene sequence: CDR1 MGHRA, CDR2 YSYEKL. Trimming pared 2 bases from V and 5 bases from J, leaving 13 bases between.

The chain combines TRBV5-4 with TRBJ2-7; TRBD2 is a possible D gene (5 bases). Germline V gene data show CDR1 as SGHNT and CDR2 as YYREEE (reference sequence). This CDR3 has 16 residues. Trimming removed 4 bases from V and 3 bases from J, with 20 bases in between. The CDR3 loop is CASSQGLTRLGYEQYF. Here the CDR3 DNA reads TGTGCCAGCAGCCAAGGCCTCACTAGGTTGGGCTACGAGCAGTACTTC.

This chain links TRBV27 with TRBJ2-5; TRBD2 aligns across 9 bases. CDR1 MNHEY and CDR2 SMNVEV come from the germline V gene (reference sequence). The CDR3 sequence is 17 residues long. Losses at the gene ends were 5 bases for V and 0 bases for J; bases not matched to a gene: 10. The CDR3: CASSGPSGRSHQETQYF. The CDR3 coding sequence is TGTGCCAGCAGTGGCCCCAGCGGGAGGTCCCACCAAGAGACCCAGTACTTC.

This clone turned up a few times. CDR3 sequence: CASRLQGLGITGELFF. The CDR3 region has the DNA TGCGCCAGCAGGCTACAGGGATTGGGGATCACCGGGGAGCTGTTTTTT. The chain has TRBV5-1 and TRBJ2-2, with a weak D call TRBD1 (6 bases). The CDR3 runs 16 residues. Trimming removed 5 bases from V and 4 bases from J, with 18 bases in between. Germline lookup yields CDR1 SGHRS and CDR2 YFSETQ.

This clone was counted only a few times. The rearrangement uses TRBV2 and TRBJ1-4; 9 positions match TRBD1. After removal of 6 bases from V and 5 bases from J, the junction contained 7 bases not matched to a gene. The CDR3 length is 15 residues. Per the germline V gene, CDR1 is SNHLY and CDR2 is FYNNEI. The CDR3 loop is CASSPRTGDNEKLFF. For the CDR3, the DNA is TGTGCCAGCAGCCCGCGGACAGGGGACAATGAAAAACTGTTTTTT.

This clone was counted between two and nine times. The J gene is TRBJ2-3, the V gene TRBV11-3; TRBD2 matches 14 bases. The V segment lost 2 bases and the J segment 6 bases; nucleotides outside the gene matches: 10. The CDR3 length is 18 residues. Germline V CDR1 and CDR2: SGHNT, YENEEA. The CDR3 loop is CASSLRGGTSGSTDTQYF. Written as DNA, the CDR3 is TGTGCCAGCAGCTTACGGGGCGGGACTAGCGGGAGTACGGATACGCAGTATTTT.

V gene TRBV2 combines with J gene TRBJ1-1, with D perhaps matching TRBD1 (5 bases). Germline V lookup: CDR1 SNHLY, CDR2 FYNNEI. Deletions cut 4 bases from V and 7 bases from J, with 16 bases between. This CDR3 comprises 14 residues. The CDR3 nucleotides are TGTGCCAGCAGTGTAGACAGCCCGGGGGGTGAAGCTTTCTTT. Translation gives CASSVDSPGGEAFF.

The rearrangement links TRBV10-2 to TRBJ2-2, with D possibly matching TRBD2 (5 bases). Germline-derived CDR1 and CDR2 are WSHSY and SAAADI. Trimming removed 6 bases from V and 4 bases from J, with 9 bases in between. This CDR3 is built from 13 residues. The DNA of the CDR3 is TGCGCCAGCAGACGGACTGTCACCGGGGAGCTGTTTTTT. Its protein product is CASRRTVTGELFF.

This chain links TRBV15 with TRBJ1-5, with TRBD1 as a possible D gene (5 bases). The CDR3 covers 16 residues. With 0 bases removed from V and 4 bases from J, the gap between germline ends came to 13 bases. Germline lookup yields CDR1 LNHNV and CDR2 YYDKDF (reference sequence). The CDR3 nucleotides are TGTGCCACCAGCAGAGATGCAGGGTCCTATAATCAGCCCCAGCATTTT. This encodes CATSRDAGSYNQPQHF.

This clone showed up just a few times. V usage is TRBV5-1 and J usage is TRBJ2-7; 7 positions match TRBD1. Trimming at V came to 4 bases and at J to 3 bases, leaving 7 bases not matched to a gene. This CDR3 comprises 14 residues. The germline gives CDR1 SGHRS, CDR2 YFSETQ. This chain's CDR3 is CASSLDRENYEQYF. As DNA, the CDR3 is TGCGCCAGCAGCCTAGACAGGGAAAACTACGAGCAGTACTTC. Drawing the rest from reference TRBV5-1 and TRBJ2-7, the complete variable domain is KAGVTQTPRYLIKTRGQQVTLSCSPISGHRSVSWYQQTPGQGLQFLFEYFSETQRNKGNFPGRFSGRQFSNSRSEMNVSTLELGDSALYLCASSLDRENYEQYFGPGTRLTVT.